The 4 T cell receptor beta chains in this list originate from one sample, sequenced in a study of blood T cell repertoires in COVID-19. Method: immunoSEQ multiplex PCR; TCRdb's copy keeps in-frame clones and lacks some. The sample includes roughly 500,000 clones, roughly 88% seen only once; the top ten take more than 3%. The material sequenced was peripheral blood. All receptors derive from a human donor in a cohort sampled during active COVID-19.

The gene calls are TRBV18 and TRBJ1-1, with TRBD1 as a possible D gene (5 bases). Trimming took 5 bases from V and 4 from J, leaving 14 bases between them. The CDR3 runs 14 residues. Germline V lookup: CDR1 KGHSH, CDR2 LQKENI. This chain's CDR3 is CASSGEGAPTEAFF. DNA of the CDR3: TGTGCCAGCTCAGGGGAAGGGGCTCCCACTGAAGCTTTCTTT.

In DNA form, the CDR3 reads TGTGCCAGCAGTTTGAGAGATACGCAGTATTTT. Translation gives CASSLRDTQYF. The V and J genes are TRBV6-5 and TRBJ2-3; D gene unclear. Trimming removed 4 bases from V and 5 bases from J, with 4 bases in between. This CDR3 is 11 amino acids long. The V gene's germline CDR1 is MNHEY and CDR2 SVGAGI.

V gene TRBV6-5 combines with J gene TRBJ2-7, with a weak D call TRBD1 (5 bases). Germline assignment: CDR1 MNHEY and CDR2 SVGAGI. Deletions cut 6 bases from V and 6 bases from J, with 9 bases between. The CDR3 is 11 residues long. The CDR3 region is CASSQGSEQYF. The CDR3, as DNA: TGTGCCAGCAGCCAGGGTTCCGAGCAGTACTTC.

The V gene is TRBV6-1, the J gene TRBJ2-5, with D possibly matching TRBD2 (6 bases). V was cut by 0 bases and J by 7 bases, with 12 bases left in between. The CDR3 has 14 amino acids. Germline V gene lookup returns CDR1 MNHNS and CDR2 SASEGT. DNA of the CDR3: TGTGCCAGCAGTGAAGCGGTAGGGGAGGCGACCCAGTACTTC. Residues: CASSEAVGEATQYF.